The 29 T cell receptor beta chains presented below share a single source sample, sequenced in a study of blood T cells in healthy people across ages. Alongside a J-beta primer mix, a sample-barcoded 5' primer served in a second PCR lasting about 6 to 11 cycles. TCRdb re-called the 5' RACE reads with MiXCR, one entry per CDR3 protein. Among 1.5 million to 2 million distinct CDR3 sequences listed, roughly 49% were seen once. The sample was blood. The receptors come from a woman in her 40s in good health.

This clonotype was seen a handful of times. This sequence joins TRBV7-9 and TRBJ2-1, with TRBD1 as a possible D gene (6 bases). CDR3 size: 14 residues. Trimming cost V 11 bases and J 5 bases, with 19 bases left between them. Germline V CDR1 and CDR2: SEHNR, FQNEAQ (reference sequence). CDR3 bases: TGTGCCGCCAGGGTGCTGGACAGAGACAATGAGCAGTTCTTC. Translating gives CAARVLDRDNEQFF.

The CDR3: CSARPWDRGPLNYGYTF. The CDR3 DNA is TGCAGTGCTAGACCATGGGACAGGGGACCACTAAACTATGGCTACACCTTC. This sequence joins TRBV20-1 and TRBJ1-2; 10 nucleotides line up with TRBD1. CDR1 DFQATT and CDR2 SNEGSKA come from the germline V gene (reference sequence). This CDR3 is 17 amino acids long. V lost 2 bases and J lost 2; bases outside the gene matches: 11.

To note about this clonotype: One junction end does not reproduce the germline sequence, and a read error may be involved. The CDR3 sequence: CASSQFPLSDEQYF. The CDR3 DNA is TGCGCCAGCAGCCAATTCCCACTCTCCGACGAGCAGTACTTC. The chain recombines TRBV4-1 with TRBJ2-7; D gene uncertain. Germline CDR1 is MGHRA and CDR2 is YSYEKL. The CDR3 covers 14 residues.

This clonotype was seen a few times. V usage is TRBV7-8 and J usage is TRBJ2-3; 11 bases match TRBD2. CDR1 and CDR2 (germline): SGHVS, FQNEAQ. CDR3 length: 15 amino acids. Losses at the gene ends were 5 bases for V and 4 bases for J; bases not matched to a gene: 5. The CDR3 sequence: CASSILAGGSDTQYF. CDR3 nucleotide sequence: TGTGCCAGCAGCATCCTAGCGGGGGGTTCAGATACGCAGTATTTT. Full variable domain (outside the CDR3, taken from reference TRBV7-8 and TRBJ2-3): GAGVSQSPRYKVAKRGQDVALRCDPISGHVSLFWYQQALGQGPEFLTYFQNEAQLDKSGLPSDRFFAERPEGSVSTLKIQRTQQEDSAVYLCASSILAGGSDTQYFGPGTRLTVL.

This clonotype appeared a few times. The chain's CDR3 is CASSPPGWRGVSYNEQFF. The CDR3 region has the DNA TGTGCCAGCAGCCCCCCGGGCTGGCGGGGGGTTTCCTACAATGAGCAGTTCTTC. The V and J genes are TRBV7-9 and TRBJ2-1; 8 nucleotides align to TRBD2. The germline CDR1 and CDR2 sequences are SEHNR and FQNEAQ (reference sequence). Losses at the gene ends were 5 bases for V and 1 base for J; bases not matched to a gene: 13. The CDR3 extends over 18 amino acids.

This clonotype was found many times. This chain uses TRBV29-1 with TRBJ2-7; TRBD2 might be the D (6 bases). The V end lost 6 bases, the J end lost 9 bases, and 21 bases lay between the germline ends. Germline loops: CDR1 SQVTM, CDR2 ANQGSEA. The length of the CDR3 is 13 residues. In nucleotides, the CDR3 is TGCAGCGTGGAGGGGCACGGAGAAGATTGGCAGTACTTC. Translated, it gives CSVEGHGEDWQYF.

This clonotype was seen repeatedly, ten times or more. V and J are TRBV10-3 and TRBJ2-1; the D gene is possibly TRBD2 (5 bases). In germline, CDR1 is ENHRY, CDR2 SYGVKD. Between the trimmed V and J ends, which lost 6 bases and 10 bases, there was a span of 13 bases. This CDR3 comprises 12 residues. The CDR3 loop reads CAIRDPGYEQFF. The CDR3 nucleotides are TGTGCCATCAGAGATCCGGGATACGAGCAGTTCTTC.

This clonotype was detected only a few times. The chain joins TRBV28 to TRBJ2-3; D is ambiguous. CDR3 length: 13 amino acids. The V end was cut by 6 bases, the J end by 3 bases, with 10 bases between. The germline CDR1 and CDR2 sequences are MDHEN and SYDVKM. The CDR3 is CASRGLLTDTQYF. CDR3 nucleotide sequence: TGTGCCAGCAGGGGGTTACTGACAGATACGCAGTATTTT.

This clonotype came up a few times. This rearrangement joins TRBV29-1 to TRBJ2-1; TRBD1 or TRBD2 may be the D gene (5 bases each). There are 16 residues in the CDR3. The germline V and J ends were trimmed by 3 bases and 1 base, with 16 bases remaining between them. Germline CDR1 is SQVTM and CDR2 is ANQGSEA. In DNA form, the CDR3 reads TGCAGCGTTGATAGTAGGGACCCCTCGTCCTACAATGAGCAGTTCTTC. This codes for CSVDSRDPSSYNEQFF.

This clonotype was observed a few times. This rearrangement joins TRBV6-5 to TRBJ2-7; D uncertain. The CDR3 extends over 12 amino acids. Trimming took 5 bases from V and 3 from J, leaving 8 bases between them. Germline V gene lookup returns CDR1 MNHEY and CDR2 SVGAGI. CDR3 sequence (DNA): TGTGCCAGCAGTAAAAGAAACTACGAGCAGTACTTC. It specifies CASSKRNYEQYF.

The rearrangement uses TRBV20-1 and TRBJ1-5; possibly TRBD1 for D (5 bases). V lost 4 bases and J 4 bases, leaving 17 bases between the germline ends. The CDR3 runs to 15 residues. Germline V lookup: CDR1 DFQATT, CDR2 SNEGSKA (reference sequence). CDR3 DNA sequence: TGCAGTGCTACCCTCAAGGGGTTTGGAAATCAGCCCCAGCATTTT. Translating it yields CSATLKGFGNQPQHF.

This chain links TRBV2 with TRBJ2-7, with D possibly being TRBD2 (5 bases). This CDR3 has 12 residues. Germline CDR1 is SNHLY and CDR2 is FYNNEI. Trimming removed 8 bases at V and 0 bases at J, with 8 bases between. The CDR3 here is CASDGDSYEQYF. The CDR3 DNA is TGTGCCAGCGACGGGGACTCCTACGAGCAGTACTTC.

The CDR3 sequence is CSVSGGSPYEQYF. CDR3 DNA: TGCAGCGTGAGCGGGGGGTCCCCCTACGAGCAGTACTTC. This chain uses TRBV29-1 with TRBJ2-7; 9 bases agree with TRBD2. Germline V gives CDR1 SQVTM, CDR2 ANQGSEA. The CDR3 runs 13 residues. The ends lost 6 bases at V and 2 bases at J; junction bases unmatched: 5.

The rearrangement uses TRBV15 and TRBJ2-2, with 8 bases that match TRBD1. Germline V gives CDR1 LNHNV, CDR2 YYDKDF (reference sequence). J gave up 2 bases and V 2 bases, and 1 base lay outside the gene matches. The CDR3 totals 15 residues. CDR3 amino acids: CATSRQGANTGELFF. The CDR3 region has the DNA TGTGCCACCAGCAGACAGGGGGCAAACACCGGGGAGCTGTTTTTT.

This chain uses TRBV18 with TRBJ2-5, with 7 nucleotides matching TRBD1. The germline CDR1 and CDR2 sequences are KGHSH and LQKENI. The V segment lost 8 bases and the J segment 3 bases; nucleotides outside the gene matches: 6. The CDR3 covers 13 residues. CDR3 loop: CASEPDREETQYF. In nucleotides, the CDR3 is TGTGCCAGCGAACCCGACAGGGAAGAGACCCAGTACTTC.

In this sample, this clonotype turned up a few times. This chain joins TRBV7-8 and TRBJ2-3; 11 bases align to TRBD2. Germline V gene lookup returns CDR1 SGHVS and CDR2 FQNEAQ. The CDR3 totals 16 residues. Trimming took 5 bases from V and 5 from J; bases not matched to a gene: 9. The chain's CDR3 is CASSALLAGEVDTQYF. CDR3 bases: TGTGCCAGCAGCGCACTACTAGCGGGGGAAGTAGATACGCAGTATTTT.

The chain has TRBV7-6 and TRBJ2-7, with D uncertain. V was cut by 6 bases and J by 2 bases, with 35 bases left in between. The CDR3 is made up of 21 amino acids. Germline V gives CDR1 SGHVS, CDR2 FNYEAQ. The CDR3: CASRPPVLGCLFKRSPYEQYF. CDR3 in DNA: TGTGCCAGCAGACCCCCCGTCCTAGGGTGCCTCTTTAAACGCTCTCCCTACGAGCAGTACTTC.

This clonotype has just a few counts. The chain combines TRBV7-2 with TRBJ2-1; no definite D call. The germline V gene encodes CDR1 SGHTA and CDR2 FQGNSA. This CDR3 comprises 15 residues. Deletions cut 6 bases from V and 1 base from J, with 13 bases between. DNA of the CDR3: TGTGCCAGCAGTGTTTTGGCGCTGTCCTACAATGAGCAGTTCTTC. This translates into CASSVLALSYNEQFF.

This clonotype occurred a few times. The V and J genes are TRBV9 and TRBJ2-5; 13 bases agree with TRBD2. This CDR3 contains 18 residues. Trimming took 4 bases from V and 2 from J; bases not matched to a gene: 11. In germline, CDR1 is SGDLS, CDR2 YYNGEE. CDR3 amino acids: CASSTGLAGASHQETQYF. In nucleotides, the CDR3 is TGTGCCAGCAGCACAGGACTAGCGGGGGCCTCCCATCAAGAGACCCAGTACTTC.

This chain connects TRBV28 to TRBJ2-5; D gene uncertain. Trimming stripped 5 bases from V and 3 bases from J, with 16 bases between. Looked up from germline, CDR1 is MDHEN and CDR2 is SYDVKM. CDR3 size: 15 residues. The CDR3 coding sequence is TGTGCCAGCAGTCCCCCCGTCTGGCCTAAAGAGACCCAGTACTTC. Translation gives CASSPPVWPKETQYF.

The chain carries TRBV25-1 and TRBJ2-1; 7 positions match TRBD1. The last part of the DNA fits TRBJ2-7 better; the J call may be wrong. This CDR3 is built from 16 residues. Germline CDR1 and CDR2: MGHDK and SYGVNS. The CDR3 spells CASSSVQGEAYNEQYF. CDR3 sequence (DNA): TGTGCCAGCAGTAGCGTCCAGGGGGAAGCCTACAATGAGCAGTACTTC.

The chain combines TRBV9 with TRBJ2-3, with D perhaps matching TRBD2 (5 bases). The germline V and J ends were trimmed by 0 bases and 0 bases, with 20 bases remaining between them. There are 19 residues in the CDR3. Germline CDR1 reads SGDLS; CDR2 reads YYNGEE. The CDR3 loop reads CASSVAAGSGSTSTDTQYF. CDR3 DNA sequence: TGTGCCAGCAGCGTAGCAGCTGGGTCGGGAAGTACTAGCACAGATACGCAGTATTTT.

The chain couples TRBV29-1 to TRBJ1-4; no reliable D call. Germline V CDR1 and CDR2: SQVTM, ANQGSEA. The CDR3 is 11 residues long. Trimming pared 2 bases from V and 16 bases from J, leaving 14 bases between. This chain's CDR3 is CSVEWQWLRFF. CDR3 sequence (DNA): TGCAGCGTTGAATGGCAGTGGCTTCGGTTTTTT.

A few counts support this clonotype. The chain recombines TRBV20-1 with TRBJ2-6; unclear D gene. Trimming shortened V by 3 bases and J by 0 bases, and 6 bases separated the two germline ends. There are 14 residues in the CDR3. Germline CDR1 is DFQATT and CDR2 is SNEGSKA (reference sequence). The CDR3 spells CSARWDSGANVLTF. In DNA, the CDR3 is TGCAGTGCTAGGTGGGACTCTGGGGCCAACGTCCTGACTTTC.

The CDR3 is CAISEGVIRENYGYTF. CDR3 DNA: TGTGCCATCAGTGAGGGGGTCATAAGGGAGAACTATGGCTACACCTTC. This chain connects TRBV10-3 to TRBJ1-2; no clear D. Germline CDR1 is ENHRY and CDR2 is SYGVKD. This CDR3 comprises 16 residues. V was cut by 2 bases and J by 2 bases, with 15 bases left in between.

This clonotype was seen a single time. V and J are TRBV4-3 and TRBJ2-3, with 7 bases matching TRBD2. CDR3 length equals 15 residues. The germline CDR1 and CDR2 sequences are LGHNA and YSLEER. The ends lost 6 bases at V and 4 bases at J; junction bases unmatched: 10. For the CDR3, the DNA is TGCGCCAGCAGGCAGGGAGCGGGAAGCCCAGATACGCAGTATTTT. Its protein is CASRQGAGSPDTQYF.

This clonotype was detected only once. CDR3 in DNA: TGTGCCAGCAGCGTTGACAGCACAAGCGAGCAGTTCTTC. Translating it yields CASSVDSTSEQFF. The J gene is TRBJ2-1, the V gene TRBV9; a weak D match, TRBD1 (5 bases). Germline V CDR1 and CDR2: SGDLS, YYNGEE. V lost 2 bases to trimming and J lost 10 bases, with 13 bases between them. This CDR3 is built from 13 residues.

On this clonotype: Sequence at one end of the junction differs from germline and may be a read error. The chain joins TRBV7-8 to TRBJ2-5, with D unresolved. The tail of the sequence fits TRBJ2-7 better, so the J call may be wrong. The CDR3 spans 12 residues. Germline assignment: CDR1 SGHVS and CDR2 FQNEAQ. The CDR3: CVSSSNLDEQYF. CDR3 bases: TGTGTCAGCAGCTCCAACTTGGACGAGCAGTACTTC.

The rearrangement uses TRBV20-1 and TRBJ2-5; tentative D call: TRBD1 (5 bases). The CDR3 extends over 11 amino acids. V shed 3 bases and J shed 7 bases, with 9 bases lying between them. Germline CDR1 DFQATT, CDR2 SNEGSKA (reference sequence). CDR3 sequence (DNA): TGCAGTGCTAGCCAGGGCCCGACCCAGTACTTC. Translated, it gives CSASQGPTQYF.